This T cell receptor (beta chain) was documented in a study of T cell changes during pregnancy in multiple sclerosis. Assay: immunoSEQ multiplex PCR; the TCRdb copy retains only in-frame clones and omits some. The sample records fewer than 85,000 clones, roughly 93% being singletons. Germline CDR1 reads MNHNY; CDR2 reads SVGAGI (reference sequence). The CDR3 is made up of 16 amino acids. The ends lost 0 bases at V and 4 bases at J; junction bases unmatched: 5. The starting material was peripheral blood, obtained in the second trimester of pregnancy. The V call is TRBV6-6, the J call TRBJ2-3; 9 positions match TRBD2. The TCR sequence derives from a female donor with multiple sclerosis, enrolled in a pregnancy study. This CDR3 is CASSYSVSSGADTQYF. The CDR3 coding sequence is TGTGCCAGCAGTTACTCGGTGTCTAGCGGGGCAGATACGCAGTATTTT.